The rows below give T cell receptor beta chains drawn from one sample of a study of shared clonotypes between healthy human individuals. Repertoires were generated with immunoSEQ multiplex PCR, while TCRdb's copy carries only in-frame clones and drops some. This sample has 330,000 or so clones, with about 74% found just once. Sequenced material: memory CD4+ T cells sorted from blood. The receptors were gathered from a man in his thirties or forties in good health. CDR3s include the opening cysteine and the closing phenylalanine or tryptophan. A D gene is named only where the DNA matches it firmly. Rows give clone size only sometimes, using once, few, many, or a class for an expanded clone.

J | size | V | D | DNA | CDR3
TRBJ2-7 | - | TRBV7-9 | TRBD1 | TGTGCCAGCAGCTTAGGGGACAGGGGGCGACTATGGAGGGAGCAGTACTTC | CASSLGDRGRLWREQYF
TRBJ1-3 | - | TRBV14 | - | TGTGCCAGCGGAAACGTGGGAAACACCATATATTTT | CASGNVGNTIYF
TRBJ2-1 | - | TRBV28 | - | TGTGCCAGCAACCCGGGGAGCTCCTACAATGAGCAGTTCTTC | CASNPGSSYNEQFF
TRBJ2-5 | few | TRBV29-1 | - | TGCAGCGGAGGCGCGGGGAAAGAGACCCAGTACTTC | CSGGAGKETQYF
TRBJ2-1 | - | TRBV5-5 | TRBD2 | TGTGCCAGCAGCACTACTTTAGGACTAGCGGCGTACAATGAGCAGTTCTTC | CASSTTLGLAAYNEQFF
TRBJ2-2 | - | TRBV2 | - | TGTGCCAGCAGTGTAACTCCTACCGGGGAGCTGTTTTTT | CASSVTPTGELFF
TRBJ2-1 | - | TRBV28 | - | TGTGCCAGCAGTTCCCGGTTTGGGCAGTTCTTC | CASSSRFGQFF
TRBJ2-1 | - | TRBV19 | TRBD1 | TGTGCCAGTAGCTCCGGGACAGGTTCGGTATCCAATGAGCAGTTCTTC | CASSSGTGSVSNEQFF
TRBJ2-7 | - | TRBV6-5 | - | TGTGCCTCCAGGCAGGGGCTTTTGGAGCAGTACTTC | CASRQGLLEQYF
TRBJ2-5 | once | TRBV11-2 | - | TGTGCCAGCAGCCTAACCTCATTAGCAATAACCCAGTACTTC | CASSLTSLAITQYF
TRBJ1-5 | - | TRBV6-9 | - | TGTGCCAGCAGTAGGGGGATAAATCAGCCCCAGCATTTT | CASSRGINQPQHF
TRBJ2-1 | few | TRBV7-9 | - | TGTGCCAGCAGCTTTATGGGCTCATCCGTGCCCCAGTTCTTC | CASSFMGSSVPQFF
TRBJ2-7 | - | TRBV5-1 | - | TGCGCCAGCAGCTTGAGGGACCCATCCGGCGAGCAGTACTTC | CASSLRDPSGEQYF
TRBJ1-2 | - | TRBV5-4 | TRBD1 | TGTGCCAGCAGCTTGACGGGACAGGGCGGCTACACCTTC | CASSLTGQGGYTF
TRBJ1-1 | - | TRBV4-1 | - | TGCGCCAGCAGCCAAGCTCAAAGGGAATCAAACACTGAAGCTTTCTTT | CASSQAQRESNTEAFF
TRBJ1-2 | - | TRBV29-1 | - | TGCAGCGTTGAATCAGGCAGCCCCTACACCTTC | CSVESGSPYTF
TRBJ2-1 | - | TRBV18 | - | TGTGCCAGCTCACCAATAAAGGGACTGAGATACAATGAGCAGTTCTTC | CASSPIKGLRYNEQFF
TRBJ1-1 | once | TRBV6-4 | - | TGTGCCAGCAGTGAACAACCAGGGGTTACTGAAGCTTTCTTT | CASSEQPGVTEAFF
TRBJ1-2 | - | TRBV19 | - | TGTGCCAGTAGTACCAAGGACGGGGCTAGCCTCTATGGCTACACCTTC | CASSTKDGASLYGYTF
TRBJ1-5 | few | TRBV5-5 | - | TGTGCCAGCAGCTTGGGCGGGGGGAATCAGCCCCAGCATTTT | CASSLGGGNQPQHF
TRBJ2-7 | - | TRBV7-3 | TRBD2 | TGTGCCAGCAGGCAGCCCCTCCCCACCGGACTAGCGGGCTTCTACGAGCAGTACTTC | CASRQPLPTGLAGFYEQYF
TRBJ1-2 | - | TRBV27 | - | TGTGCCAGCAGTTTATTGGGCAGGTCCTATGGCTACACCTTC | CASSLLGRSYGYTF
TRBJ2-5 | few | TRBV6-4 | - | - | CASILGTSGRRKTQYF
TRBJ2-7 | - | TRBV11-2 | - | TGTGCCAGCAGCCGACCTCTGGGGACTGACGAGCAGTACTTC | CASSRPLGTDEQYF
TRBJ2-2 | - | TRBV12-5 | - | TGTGCTAGTGGCCACACCGGGGAGCTGTTTTTT | CASGHTGELFF
TRBJ2-1 | - | TRBV5-1 | - | TGCGCCAGCAGCTTGTTAGAGCTAGCGAGTGCCTACAATGAGCAGTTCTTC | CASSLLELASAYNEQFF